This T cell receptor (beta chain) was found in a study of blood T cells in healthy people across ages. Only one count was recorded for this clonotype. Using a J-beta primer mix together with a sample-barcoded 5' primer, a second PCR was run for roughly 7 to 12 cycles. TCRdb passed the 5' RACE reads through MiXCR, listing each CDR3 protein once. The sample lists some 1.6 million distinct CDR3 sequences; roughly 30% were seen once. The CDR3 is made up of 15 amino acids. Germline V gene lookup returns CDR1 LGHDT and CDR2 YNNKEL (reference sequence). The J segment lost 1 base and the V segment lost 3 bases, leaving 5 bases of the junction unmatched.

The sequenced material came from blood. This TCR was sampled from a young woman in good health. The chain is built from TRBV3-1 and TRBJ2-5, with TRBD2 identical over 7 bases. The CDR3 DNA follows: TGTGCCAGCAGCCACAACCTAGCGGTCCAAGAGACCCAGTACTTC. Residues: CASSHNLAVQETQYF.